The rows below give T cell receptor beta chains drawn from one sample of a study of T-cell memory formation after mild COVID-19. Each CDR3 protein gets one entry after TCRdb re-called the 5' RACE reads with MiXCR. The sample shows roughly 130,000 distinct CDR3 sequences, approximately 5.9% of them seen only once. Sequencing was performed on PBMCs or a T cell subset sorted from them (not recorded which). The receptors here all came from an adult woman who had mild COVID-19 (a few samples of this study predate the infection). Cell type and time point are not known. CDR3s include the opening cysteine and the closing phenylalanine or tryptophan. The D gene is left open where the match is weak. Some rows have no size entry. The others give once, few or many, or a class for an expanded clone.

d_call: .
v_call: TRBV5-1
j_call: TRBJ2-1
clone_size: .
cdr3_length: 14
cdr3_aa: CASSLGQFNDEQFF
cdr3_nt: TGCGCCAGCAGCTTGGGGCAGTTTAACGATGAGCAGTTCTTC

d_call: .
v_call: TRBV14
j_call: TRBJ2-3
clone_size: few
cdr3_length: 16
cdr3_aa: CASSLYGGGGTDTQYF
cdr3_nt: TGTGCCAGCAGCCTCTACGGGGGAGGTGGAACAGATACGCAGTATTTT

d_call: .
v_call: TRBV30
j_call: TRBJ1-2
clone_size: .
cdr3_length: 13
cdr3_aa: CAWSPGWGYGYTF
cdr3_nt: TGTGCCTGGAGCCCGGGCTGGGGCTATGGCTACACCTTC

d_call: TRBD1
v_call: TRBV12-3/TRBV12-4
j_call: TRBJ2-3
clone_size: .
cdr3_length: 11
cdr3_aa: CASRNRGSQYF
cdr3_nt: TGTGCCAGCAGAAACAGGGGATCGCAGTATTTT

d_call: .
v_call: TRBV24-1
j_call: TRBJ2-5
clone_size: few
cdr3_length: 15
cdr3_aa: CATSDLKRTQETQYF
cdr3_nt: TGTGCCACCAGTGATTTGAAGCGGACTCAAGAGACCCAGTACTTC

d_call: .
v_call: TRBV6-2/TRBV6-3
j_call: TRBJ2-3
clone_size: .
cdr3_length: 13
cdr3_aa: CASSYSLRDTQYF
cdr3_nt: TGTGCCAGCAGTTACAGTCTTCGAGATACGCAGTATTTT

d_call: .
v_call: TRBV6-5
j_call: TRBJ2-7
clone_size: few
cdr3_length: 14
cdr3_aa: CASSPYTALSTQYF
cdr3_nt: TGTGCCAGCAGTCCGTATACAGCCCTTTCCACGCAGTACTTC

d_call: .
v_call: TRBV4-2
j_call: TRBJ1-1
clone_size: .
cdr3_length: 15
cdr3_aa: CASSQGGYSNTEAFF
cdr3_nt: TGTGCCAGCAGCCAAGGGGGATATTCGAACACTGAAGCTTTCTTT

d_call: TRBD1
v_call: TRBV4-2
j_call: TRBJ1-5
clone_size: many
cdr3_length: 17
cdr3_aa: CASSHVHQGASNQPQHF
cdr3_nt: TGTGCCAGCAGCCACGTTCACCAGGGGGCGAGCAATCAGCCCCAGCATTTT

d_call: .
v_call: TRBV25-1
j_call: TRBJ1-2
clone_size: few
cdr3_length: 14
cdr3_aa: CASSELRGNYGYTF
cdr3_nt: TGTGCCAGCAGTGAACTTAGGGGGAACTATGGCTACACCTTC

d_call: .
v_call: TRBV7-2
j_call: TRBJ2-5
clone_size: .
cdr3_length: 14
cdr3_aa: CASSQADGIETQYF
cdr3_nt: TGTGCCAGCAGCCAAGCGGATGGGATCGAGACCCAGTACTTC

d_call: TRBD1
v_call: TRBV15
j_call: TRBJ1-5
clone_size: many
cdr3_length: 15
cdr3_aa: CATSSSGTGKQPQHF
cdr3_nt: TGTGCCACCAGCTCCTCCGGGACAGGGAAGCAGCCCCAGCATTTT

d_call: TRBD1
v_call: TRBV4-1
j_call: TRBJ1-6
clone_size: .
cdr3_length: 13
cdr3_aa: CASSYTGDSPLHF
cdr3_nt: TGCGCCAGCAGCTACACAGGGGATTCACCCCTCCACTTT

d_call: .
v_call: TRBV12-3/TRBV12-4
j_call: TRBJ2-5
clone_size: few
cdr3_length: 13
cdr3_aa: CASSFDAAGTQYF
cdr3_nt: TGTGCCAGCAGTTTCGACGCGGCGGGGACCCAGTACTTC

d_call: TRBD2
v_call: TRBV7-3
j_call: TRBJ2-1
clone_size: once
cdr3_length: 15
cdr3_aa: CASSLRLAGNNEQLF
cdr3_nt: TGTGCCAGCAGCTTAAGGCTAGCGGGCAACAATGAGCAGTTATTC

d_call: .
v_call: TRBV20-1
j_call: TRBJ1-5
clone_size: .
cdr3_length: 15
cdr3_aa: CSARSGRHSNQPQHF
cdr3_nt: TGCAGTGCTAGATCCGGGAGACATAGCAATCAGCCCCAGCATTTT